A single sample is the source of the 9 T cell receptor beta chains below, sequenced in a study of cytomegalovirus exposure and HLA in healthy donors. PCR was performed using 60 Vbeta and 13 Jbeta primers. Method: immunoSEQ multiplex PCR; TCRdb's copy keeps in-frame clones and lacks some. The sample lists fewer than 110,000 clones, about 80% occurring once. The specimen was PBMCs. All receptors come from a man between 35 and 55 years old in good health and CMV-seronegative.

CDR3 sequence: CASSLEQYYGYTF. The CDR3 DNA is TGCGCCAGCAGCTTGGAACAGTACTATGGCTACACCTTC. The chain couples TRBV5-1 to TRBJ1-2; D is undetermined. The germline V gene encodes CDR1 SGHRS and CDR2 YFSETQ. This CDR3 has 13 amino acids. V lost 0 bases and J lost 3, with 6 bases in between.

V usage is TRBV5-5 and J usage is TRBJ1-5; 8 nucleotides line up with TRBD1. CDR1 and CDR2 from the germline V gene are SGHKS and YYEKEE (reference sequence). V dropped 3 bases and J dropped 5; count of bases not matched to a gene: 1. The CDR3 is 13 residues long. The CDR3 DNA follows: TGTGCCAGCAGCTCGACAGGGGATCAGCCCCAGCATTTT. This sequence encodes CASSSTGDQPQHF.

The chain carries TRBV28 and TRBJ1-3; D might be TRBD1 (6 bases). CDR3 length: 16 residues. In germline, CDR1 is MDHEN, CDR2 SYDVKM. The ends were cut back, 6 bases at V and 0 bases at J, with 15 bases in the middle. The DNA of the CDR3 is TGTGCCAGCAGCAGAACAGGGTCATTCTCTGGAAACACCATATATTTT. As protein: CASSRTGSFSGNTIYF.

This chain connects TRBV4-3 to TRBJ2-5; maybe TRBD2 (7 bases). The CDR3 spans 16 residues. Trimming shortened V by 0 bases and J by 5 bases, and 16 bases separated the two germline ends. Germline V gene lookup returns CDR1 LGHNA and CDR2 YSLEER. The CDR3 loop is CASSQETGLGGETQYF. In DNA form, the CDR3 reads TGCGCCAGCAGCCAAGAGACCGGACTAGGGGGGGAGACCCAGTACTTC.

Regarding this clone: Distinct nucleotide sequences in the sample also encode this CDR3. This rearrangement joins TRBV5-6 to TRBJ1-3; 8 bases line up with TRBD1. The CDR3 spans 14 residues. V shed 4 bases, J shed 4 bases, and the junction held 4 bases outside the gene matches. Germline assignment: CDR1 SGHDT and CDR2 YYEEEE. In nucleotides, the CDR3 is TGTGCCAGCAGCCGACAGGGGTCCGGAAACACCATATATTTT. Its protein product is CASSRQGSGNTIYF.

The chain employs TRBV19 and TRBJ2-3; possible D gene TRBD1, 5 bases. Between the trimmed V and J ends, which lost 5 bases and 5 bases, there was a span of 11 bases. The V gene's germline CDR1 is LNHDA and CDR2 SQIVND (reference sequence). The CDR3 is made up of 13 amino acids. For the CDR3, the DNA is TGTGCCAGTAGTGGGCGGACACAAGATACGCAGTATTTT. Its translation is CASSGRTQDTQYF.

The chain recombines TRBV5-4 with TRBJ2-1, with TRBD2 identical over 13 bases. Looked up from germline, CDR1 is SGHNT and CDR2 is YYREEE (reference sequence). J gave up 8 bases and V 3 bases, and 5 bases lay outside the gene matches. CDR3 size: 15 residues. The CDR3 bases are TGTGCCAGCAGCTCGACTAGCGGGGGGTTATATGAGCAGTTCTTC. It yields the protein CASSSTSGGLYEQFF.

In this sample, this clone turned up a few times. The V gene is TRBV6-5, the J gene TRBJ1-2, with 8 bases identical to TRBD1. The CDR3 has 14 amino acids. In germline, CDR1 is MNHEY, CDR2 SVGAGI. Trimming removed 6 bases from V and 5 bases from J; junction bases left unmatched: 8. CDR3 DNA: TGTGCCAGCAGCCCGGCAGGGGGCTTATATGGCTACACCTTC. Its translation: CASSPAGGLYGYTF.

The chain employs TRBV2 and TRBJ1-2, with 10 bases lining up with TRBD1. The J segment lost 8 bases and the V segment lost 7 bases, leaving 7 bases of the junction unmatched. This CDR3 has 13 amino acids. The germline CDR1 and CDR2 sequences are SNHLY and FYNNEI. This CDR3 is CASTVDRGDGYTF. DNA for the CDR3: TGTGCCAGCACTGTGGACAGGGGGGACGGCTACACCTTC.